This is a list of T cell receptor beta chains from one sample in a study of long-term antiretroviral therapy in people with HIV. Clones were sequenced by immunoSEQ multiplex PCR, and TCRdb holds only the in-frame ones, with some missing. The table has 13,000 to 15,000 clones, around three quarters seen once. Sequencing was performed on unsorted PBMCs, taken 3.2 years before starting antiretroviral therapy. The receptors were sampled from a man aged 40-50 years with HIV. CDR3s include the opening cysteine and the closing phenylalanine or tryptophan. D genes are given only for firm matches. Clone sizes are given selectively: once, few, many, or a class where the clone is expanded.

j_call d_call clone_size v_call cdr3_aa cdr3_nt
TRBJ1-5 TRBD1 . TRBV2 CASSWDRDPLGGNQPQHF TGTGCCAGCAGTTGGGACAGGGATCCCCTAGGCGGCAATCAGCCCCAGCATTTT
TRBJ2-7 . medium-sized TRBV6-5 CASSYSDGTYEQYF TGTGCCAGCAGTTACTCGGACGGAACCTACGAGCAGTACTTC
TRBJ2-4 TRBD1 . TRBV7-2 CASSAPDRAINIQYF TGTGCCAGCAGCGCACCGGACAGGGCCATTAACATTCAGTACTTC
TRBJ2-1 TRBD2 . TRBV7-9 CASSLLGLAGGHSYNEQFF TGTGCCAGCAGCTTGCTCGGACTAGCGGGGGGTCACTCCTACAATGAGCAGTTCTTC
TRBJ2-7 TRBD1 . TRBV27 CASSLLPGQGGYEQYF TGTGCCAGCAGTCTCCTCCCGGGACAGGGCGGCTACGAGCAGTACTTC
TRBJ2-1 . . TRBV29-1 CSVEVRSGIPVNEQFF TGCAGCGTTGAAGTTCGGTCGGGCATCCCTGTCAATGAGCAGTTCTTC
TRBJ2-5 TRBD2 . TRBV7-2 CASSSGLAGKETQYF TGTGCCAGCAGCTCGGGACTAGCGGGGAAAGAGACCCAGTACTTC
TRBJ2-7 . few TRBV30 CASDFQGSEQYF TGTGCCTCCGACTTTCAGGGTTCCGAGCAGTACTTC
TRBJ2-3 . . TRBV18 CASSLRSLPTDTQYF TGTGCCAGCTCACTTAGATCACTCCCCACAGATACGCAGTATTTT
TRBJ1-6 . . TRBV2 CASSELQWGSPLHF TGTGCCAGCAGTGAACTCCAGTGGGGTTCACCCCTCCACTTT
TRBJ2-7 . . TRBV6-5 CASSLKEGGAYEQYF TGTGCCAGCAGTTTAAAAGAAGGAGGGGCCTACGAGCAGTACTTC
TRBJ1-5 . once TRBV5-4 CASSLFGGNQPQHF TGTGCCAGCAGCTTGTTCGGGGGTAATCAGCCCCAGCATTTT
TRBJ2-2 . once TRBV4-1 CASSQLGAGELFF TGCGCCAGCAGCCAGCTAGGAGCCGGGGAGCTGTTTTTT
TRBJ2-2 . . TRBV21-1 CASSFQPGTGQTGELFF TGTGCCAGCAGCTTCCAACCCGGGACAGGGCAAACCGGGGAGCTGTTTTTT
TRBJ2-3 . once TRBV5-1 CASSLTGTDTQYF TGCGCCAGCAGCTTGACAGGCACAGATACGCAGTATTTT
TRBJ1-3 . few TRBV2 CASSAAGRSGNTIYF TGTGCCAGCAGCGCCGCCGGACGCTCTGGAAACACCATATATTTT
TRBJ1-6 TRBD1 . TRBV6-1 CASSDGQGFNSPLHF TGTGCCAGCAGTGATGGACAGGGATTTAATTCACCCCTCCACTTT
TRBJ2-2 . . TRBV11-3 CASSLDRGSLMNTGELFF TGTGCCAGCAGCTTAGATCGAGGGTCCCTTATGAACACCGGGGAGCTGTTTTTT
TRBJ1-2 . . TRBV10-2 CASSPRGGGGYGYTF TGCGCCAGCAGTCCCCGAGGGGGGGGCGGCTATGGCTACACCTTC
TRBJ2-1 . . TRBV6-5 CASSPGLLRNEQFF TGTGCCAGCAGTCCAGGACTATTACGGAATGAGCAGTTCTTC
TRBJ1-4 TRBD1 . TRBV11-2 CASSLDRGRFEKLFF TGTGCCAGCAGCCTAGACAGGGGGCGCTTTGAAAAACTGTTTTTT
TRBJ1-2 . . TRBV19 CASTPSLLGRLNYGYTF TGTGCCAGTACCCCAAGTTTGCTCGGCCGGCTTAACTATGGCTACACCTTC
TRBJ2-7 . . TRBV27 CASSPGPLGRIEQYF TGTGCCAGCAGTCCGGGGCCCCTAGGTAGGATAGAGCAGTACTTC
TRBJ1-1 TRBD1 . TRBV5-8 CASSPPGQGFWTEAFF TGTGCCAGCAGTCCTCCGGGACAGGGTTTTTGGACTGAAGCTTTCTTT
TRBJ1-2 . medium-sized TRBV9 CASSYQSYYTF TGTGCCAGCAGCTACCAAAGTTATTACACCTTC
TRBJ1-1 . . TRBV2 CATSKDYGVRKTEAFF TGTGCCACCAGCAAAGATTACGGGGTGCGAAAAACTGAAGCTTTCTTT
TRBJ2-1 TRBD1 few TRBV2 CASNTGVTLYNEQFF TGTGCCAGCAATACAGGGGTAACTCTCTACAATGAGCAGTTCTTC
TRBJ1-5 . . TRBV2 CASSEDRKPQHF TGTGCCAGCAGTGAAGATCGGAAGCCCCAGCATTTT
TRBJ2-3 . . TRBV30 CAWSSTVRDTQYF TGTGCCTGGAGTTCGACAGTCCGAGATACGCAGTATTTT
TRBJ2-3 . medium-sized TRBV13 CASSREHSSTDTQYF TGTGCCAGCAGCCGTGAACACAGTAGCACAGATACGCAGTATTTT
TRBJ2-2 TRBD1 . TRBV5-5 CASSSGTENTGELFF TGTGCCAGCAGCTCCGGGACAGAGAACACCGGGGAGCTGTTTTTT
TRBJ2-4 TRBD2 medium-sized TRBV2 CASSAPGLAANIQYF TGTGCCAGCAGTGCCCCGGGACTAGCGGCTAACATTCAGTACTTC
TRBJ2-5 TRBD2 . TRBV11-2 CASSPGLAGGLKTQYF TGTGCCAGCAGCCCGGGACTAGCGGGGGGCCTTAAGACCCAGTACTTC
TRBJ1-1 . . TRBV7-9 CASRSLKQNTEAFF TGTGCCAGCAGGAGTTTAAAACAGAACACTGAAGCTTTCTTT
TRBJ1-5 . . TRBV18 CASSLGQYSNQPQHF TGTGCCAGCTCACTCGGACAGTATAGCAATCAGCCCCAGCATTTT
TRBJ2-1 . . TRBV7-2 CASSLTRSSYNEQFF TGTGCCAGCAGCTTAACACGAAGCTCCTACAATGAGCAGTTCTTC
TRBJ1-1 . . TRBV4-2 CASSQDEVPEAFF TGTGCCAGCAGCCAAGATGAAGTCCCCGAAGCTTTCTTT
TRBJ1-5 TRBD1 few TRBV28 CASSRTGLGQPQHF TGTGCCAGCAGCCGGACAGGGTTGGGTCAGCCCCAGCATTTT
TRBJ2-2 . . TRBV6-1 CAPPYSHTGELFF TGTGCCCCCCCCTATTCGCACACCGGGGAGCTGTTTTTT
TRBJ1-1 TRBD1 . TRBV29-1 CSVRTGDTEAFF TGCAGCGTCCGGACAGGGGACACTGAAGCTTTCTTT
TRBJ2-3 TRBD1 . TRBV5-4 CASSFGTGFTDTQYF TGTGCCAGCAGCTTCGGGACAGGATTCACAGATACGCAGTATTTT
TRBJ2-7 . once TRBV5-4 CASSRDLSSYEQYF TGTGCCAGCAGCAGGGACTTATCCTCCTACGAGCAGTACTTC
TRBJ2-7 TRBD1 . TRBV19 CASSIAGTGSTEQYF TGTGCCAGTAGTATCGCCGGGACAGGGTCGACCGAGCAGTACTTC
TRBJ2-4 TRBD2 once TRBV5-1 CASSLGLAGGGAAKNIQYF TGCGCCAGCAGCTTGGGACTAGCGGGGGGGGGAGCGGCCAAAAACATTCAGTACTTC
TRBJ2-7 . once TRBV7-9 CASSDSQGYEQYF TGTGCCAGCAGCGATTCACAGGGTTACGAGCAGTACTTC
TRBJ2-2 . . TRBV5-1 CASSPTSLSAGELFF TGCGCCAGCAGCCCCACCTCCCTTAGCGCCGGGGAGCTGTTTTTT
TRBJ2-7 TRBD1 once TRBV6-6 CASSYTPDRLQGEQYF TGTGCCAGCAGTTATACCCCGGACAGGCTCCAGGGCGAGCAGTACTTC
TRBJ1-5 . . TRBV9 CASSVGSNQPQHF TGTGCCAGCAGCGTAGGTAGCAATCAGCCCCAGCATTTT
TRBJ2-2 TRBD2 few TRBV18 CASSPLAGRTGELFF TGTGCCAGCTCACCACTAGCGGGGCGCACCGGGGAGCTGTTTTTT
TRBJ2-4 TRBD2 . TRBV5-4 CASSLGGSGGLGKNIQYF TGTGCCAGCAGCTTGGGAGGTAGCGGGGGGTTAGGCAAAAACATTCAGTACTTC
TRBJ1-6 . . TRBV6-5 CASTSGNSPLHF TGTGCCAGCACTTCGGGTAATTCACCCCTCCACTTT
TRBJ1-2 . . TRBV30 CAWVGQAGGYTF TGTGCCTGGGTCGGGCAAGCAGGTGGCTACACCTTC
TRBJ1-5 TRBD1 . TRBV19 CASRLDRGPQPQHF TGTGCCAGTAGGTTGGACAGGGGGCCTCAGCCCCAGCATTTT
TRBJ2-5 . . TRBV11-2 CASSLDGTRAETQYF TGTGCCAGCAGCTTAGATGGGACTCGGGCAGAGACCCAGTACTTC
TRBJ1-6 . . TRBV7-9 CASSLLPSSYNSPLHF TGTGCCAGCAGCTTGCTCCCTAGCTCCTATAATTCACCCCTCCACTTT
TRBJ2-7 TRBD1 . TRBV7-9 CASSLVKAPGQGSHEQYF TGTGCCAGCAGCTTAGTTAAGGCCCCGGGACAGGGTTCCCACGAGCAGTACTTC
TRBJ2-2 . . TRBV10-3 CAIKGQTYTGELFF TGTGCCATCAAAGGTCAGACTTACACCGGGGAGCTGTTTTTT
TRBJ2-7 . . TRBV6-6 CASSSPPTGTDEQYF TGTGCCAGCAGTTCCCCCCCAACCGGAACTGATGAGCAGTACTTC
TRBJ2-7 . . TRBV27 CASEVIGYEQYF TGTGCCAGCGAAGTCATTGGGTACGAGCAGTACTTC
TRBJ2-2 TRBD2 . TRBV10-1 CASSETGGETGELFF TGCGCCAGCAGTGAGACGGGGGGTGAGACCGGGGAGCTGTTTTTT